Below are 26 T cell receptor beta chains sequenced from a single sample in a study of CD8+ T cells in alopecia areata. The treatment here: oral pan-JAK inhibitor, 5-10 mg twice daily. RNA extraction was followed by reverse transcription into cDNA, which acted as the sequencing template. Method: immunoSEQ multiplex PCR; TCRdb's copy keeps in-frame clones and lacks some. The repertoire holds about 200,000 clones, more than 30% seen once, with around 0.48% in the top ten. Here the sequenced sample was CD4+ T cells sorted from blood, taken at roughly week 30, from a patient treated with tofacitinib. These TCRs come from a human donor with alopecia areata.

The rearrangement joins TRBV29-1 to TRBJ1-5; D is possibly TRBD1 (6 bases). CDR1 and CDR2 (germline): SQVTM, ANQGSEA. The CDR3 sequence is 12 residues long. V lost 6 bases, J lost 3 bases, and 9 bases lay in between. CDR3 sequence reads: CSVGQPNQPQHF. The CDR3 DNA is TGCAGCGTCGGACAGCCCAATCAGCCCCAGCATTTT.

The chain employs TRBV9 and TRBJ1-2; D gene unclear. Germline values: CDR1 SGDLS, CDR2 YYNGEE. V was cut by 4 bases and J by 6 bases, with 16 bases left in between. This CDR3 has 14 residues. CDR3 sequence (DNA): TGTGCCAGCAGCTCTAGTCGGGGAAAGGATGGCTACACCTTC. It specifies CASSSSRGKDGYTF.

V usage is TRBV18 and J usage is TRBJ2-3, with a possible D match to TRBD1 (6 bases). Per germline, CDR1 KGHSH and CDR2 LQKENI. The CDR3 is made up of 16 amino acids. V gave up 3 bases and J gave up 2 bases, with 15 bases separating them. CDR3: CASSPTGPQLTDTQYF. CDR3 nucleotide sequence: TGTGCCAGCTCACCGACAGGACCTCAACTCACAGATACGCAGTATTTT.

There are a few counts of this clone. V is TRBV5-6 and J is TRBJ1-5; 8 bases align to TRBD1. J lost 2 bases, V lost 2 bases, and 9 bases had no gene match. This CDR3 has 17 amino acids. Germline assignment: CDR1 SGHDT and CDR2 YYEEEE. The CDR3 DNA reads TGTGCCAGCAGCTTATTACAGGGGGTTGATGGCAATCAGCCCCAGCATTTT. Its translation: CASSLLQGVDGNQPQHF.

The CDR3 region is CASSPEQGREKLFF. The CDR3, as DNA: TGTGCCAGCTCACCAGAACAGGGTCGAGAAAAACTGTTTTTT. The J gene is TRBJ1-4, the V gene TRBV18, with D possibly TRBD1 on 6 matching bases. Germline loops: CDR1 KGHSH, CDR2 LQKENI. Between the trimmed V and J ends, which lost 2 bases and 8 bases, there was a span of 12 bases. The CDR3 has 14 amino acids.

V usage is TRBV29-1 and J usage is TRBJ2-7; D gene unclear. CDR3 size: 15 residues. Germline values: CDR1 SQVTM, CDR2 ANQGSEA. V was shortened by 0 bases and J by 4 bases, with 16 bases between the two germline ends. CDR3 nucleotides: TGCAGCGTTGAAGATCGGCGAAAGGGTGGTTACGAGCAGTACTTC. Translating gives CSVEDRRKGGYEQYF.

The chain uses TRBV29-1 and TRBJ2-3; 7 nucleotides align to TRBD1. The V gene's germline CDR1 is SQVTM and CDR2 ANQGSEA. V was pared by 4 bases and J by 1 base, with 5 bases of the junction left unmatched. CDR3 length: 14 residues. The CDR3 DNA follows: TGCAGCGTTGTTAGGGGGCTGGGCACAGATACGCAGTATTTT. Encoded protein: CSVVRGLGTDTQYF.

The V gene is TRBV11-2, the J gene TRBJ1-1; 7 positions agree with TRBD1. The CDR3 covers 15 residues. After removal of 4 bases from V and 0 bases from J, the junction contained 5 bases not matched to a gene. Germline V gene data show CDR1 as SGHAT and CDR2 as FQNNGV. The CDR3 region is CASSSGQTLNTEAFF. As DNA, the CDR3 is TGTGCCAGCAGCTCGGGACAGACATTGAACACTGAAGCTTTCTTT.

A few counts support this clone. The V call is TRBV12-5, the J call TRBJ1-1, with D possibly being TRBD1 (6 bases). The germline V and J ends were trimmed by 1 base and 11 bases, with 11 bases remaining between them. Germline V lookup: CDR1 LGHNT, CDR2 FRNRAP. This CDR3 has 12 amino acids. CDR3 amino acids: CASGLGQGMAFF. The CDR3 DNA sequence: TGTGCTAGTGGTTTGGGTCAGGGGATGGCTTTCTTT.

CDR3 sequence reads: CASIQGLPSYGYGYTF. The CDR3 DNA reads as TGTGCCAGCATTCAGGGTCTTCCCTCTTATGGCTATGGCTACACCTTC. This chain uses TRBV6-6 with TRBJ1-2; weak D call: TRBD1 (5 bases). CDR1 and CDR2 from the germline V gene are MNHNY and SVGAGI (reference sequence). V shed 7 bases and J shed 4 bases, with 22 bases lying between them. The CDR3 is made up of 16 amino acids.

The chain couples TRBV2 to TRBJ1-1, with D maybe TRBD1 (6 bases). CDR1 is SNHLY and CDR2 is FYNNEI in the germline V gene. This CDR3 comprises 15 residues. The V end lost 4 bases, the J end lost 6 bases, and 18 bases lay between the germline ends. This chain's CDR3 is CASSVTGMGPPEAFF. CDR3 sequence (DNA): TGTGCCAGCAGTGTTACAGGGATGGGTCCCCCTGAAGCTTTCTTT.

The chain links TRBV15 to TRBJ2-7; D gene uncertain. With 0 bases removed from V and 1 base from J, the gap between germline ends came to 10 bases. There are 15 residues in the CDR3. Germline V CDR1 and CDR2: LNHNV, YYDKDF (reference sequence). CDR3 sequence (DNA): TGTGCCACCAGCAGAGATGTGGGGTTATCCTACGAGCAGTACTTC. Its protein product is CATSRDVGLSYEQYF.

CDR3 sequence (DNA): TGTGCCAGCAGCTTGCCCTCTGGGGCCAACGTCCTGACTTTC. Translation: CASSLPSGANVLTF. This chain uses TRBV7-3 with TRBJ2-6; D remains ambiguous. Germline V gene lookup returns CDR1 SGHTA and CDR2 FQGTGA. This CDR3 is 14 amino acids long. V lost 3 bases and J 0 bases, leaving 3 bases between the germline ends.

The chain recombines TRBV5-4 with TRBJ2-7; weak D call: TRBD1 (5 bases). V was cut by 6 bases and J by 3 bases, with 10 bases left in between. Germline V gene lookup returns CDR1 SGHNT and CDR2 YYREEE (reference sequence). The CDR3 spans 12 residues. CDR3 protein: CASNQQGYEQYF. For the CDR3, the DNA is TGTGCCAGCAATCAGCAGGGCTACGAGCAGTACTTC.

The sample holds many counts of this clone. The sample has other DNA sequences that encode this CDR3 too. V and J are TRBV29-1 and TRBJ2-4; weak D call: TRBD1 (5 bases). In germline, CDR1 is SQVTM, CDR2 ANQGSEA. Trimming removed 4 bases from V and 4 bases from J, with 8 bases in between. This CDR3 has 12 residues. Here the CDR3 DNA reads TGCAGCGTTGGGCAGGGTAAAAACATTCAGTACTTC. This sequence encodes CSVGQGKNIQYF.

J is TRBJ1-1 and V is TRBV15; 8 nucleotides align to TRBD1. The CDR3 loop spans 14 amino acids. Losses at the gene ends were 0 bases for V and 10 bases for J; bases not matched to a gene: 7. Germline values: CDR1 LNHNV, CDR2 YYDKDF (reference sequence). CDR3 residues: CATSRDLQGAAAFF. CDR3 in DNA: TGTGCCACCAGCAGAGATCTTCAGGGGGCAGCAGCTTTCTTT.

This clone was picked up a small number of times. The rearrangement uses TRBV2 and TRBJ2-3; D gene ambiguous. V lost 8 bases and J lost 1, with 10 bases in between. The CDR3 consists of 13 residues. Germline V gene sequence: CDR1 SNHLY, CDR2 FYNNEI. The CDR3 DNA reads as TGTGCCAGCTCGCTGTGGGGCACAGATACGCAGTATTTT. It yields the protein CASSLWGTDTQYF.

This chain joins TRBV7-9 and TRBJ1-1, with a possible D match to TRBD1 (5 bases). The CDR3 spans 15 residues. With 1 base removed from V and 5 bases from J, the gap between germline ends came to 14 bases. From germline, CDR1 is SEHNR and CDR2 FQNEAQ (reference sequence). The CDR3 DNA sequence: TGTGCCAGCAGCTTAGAAGGTCAGGGAAGAACTGAAGCTTTCTTT. Amino acids: CASSLEGQGRTEAFF.

The V call is TRBV4-1, the J call TRBJ2-5; D uncertain. CDR1 MGHRA and CDR2 YSYEKL come from the germline V gene. V lost 1 base and J lost 3, with 12 bases in between. CDR3 length equals 15 residues. The CDR3 is CASSQAYLQKETQYF. CDR3 nucleotide sequence: TGCGCCAGCAGCCAAGCCTACCTACAAAAAGAGACCCAGTACTTC.

This chain links TRBV9 with TRBJ2-5, with a possible D match to TRBD2 (5 bases). The CDR3 runs to 15 residues. The V and J ends lost 1 base and 5 bases respectively, with 15 bases between them. CDR1 is SGDLS and CDR2 is YYNGEE in the germline V gene. CDR3 DNA: TGTGCCAGCAGCGTATGGAGCGGTAGTAGGGAGACCCAGTACTTC. Protein: CASSVWSGSRETQYF.

This chain uses TRBV6-5 with TRBJ2-1; 11 bases match TRBD2. Germline V gene data show CDR1 as MNHEY and CDR2 as SVGAGI. Trimming cost V 6 bases and J 4 bases; bases outside gene matches: 5. This CDR3 has 15 residues. CDR3 DNA: TGTGCCAGCAGGAACCTAGCGGGGGGATACAATGAGCAGTTCTTC. It is translated as CASRNLAGGYNEQFF.

This clone was counted a few times. The V gene is TRBV7-9, the J gene TRBJ2-7; D uncertain. Germline-derived CDR1 and CDR2 are SEHNR and FQNEAQ (reference sequence). Between the trimmed V and J ends, which lost 3 bases and 2 bases, there was a span of 14 bases. CDR3 length: 15 residues. CDR3 region: CASSFGDSGTYEQYF. CDR3 nucleotide sequence: TGTGCCAGCAGCTTTGGAGACTCTGGGACCTACGAGCAGTACTTC.

The chain employs TRBV5-1 and TRBJ2-3, with TRBD1 matching over 8 bases. This CDR3 is built from 17 residues. Germline V CDR1 and CDR2: SGHRS, YFSETQ. The J segment lost 0 bases and the V segment lost 2 bases, leaving 8 bases of the junction unmatched. This CDR3 reads CASSFGRQGRSTDTQYF. In DNA form, the CDR3 reads TGCGCCAGCAGCTTCGGGCGACAGGGGCGTAGCACAGATACGCAGTATTTT.

The chain uses TRBV2 and TRBJ2-7; 10 positions match TRBD2. The CDR3 has 13 amino acids. Germline CDR1 is SNHLY and CDR2 is FYNNEI. The V segment lost 4 bases and the J segment 10 bases; nucleotides outside the gene matches: 7. The CDR3 loop reads CASSVLTSGLQYF. In DNA form, the CDR3 reads TGTGCCAGCAGTGTTTTGACTAGCGGGCTACAGTACTTC.

J is TRBJ1-1 and V is TRBV7-9; D possibly corresponds to TRBD1 (5 bases). The germline V and J ends were trimmed by 0 bases and 0 bases, with 11 bases remaining between them. The CDR3 is 16 amino acids. The germline V gene has CDR1 SEHNR and CDR2 FQNEAQ (reference sequence). The CDR3 DNA reads TGTGCCAGCAGCTTAGCTGGGGGAGGCATGAACACTGAAGCTTTCTTT. Its translation is CASSLAGGGMNTEAFF.

This clone was picked up a small number of times. The chain links TRBV7-9 to TRBJ1-1, with no clear D. The CDR3 contains 16 residues. The V end lost 2 bases, the J end lost 2 bases, and 15 bases lay between the germline ends. The germline V gene encodes CDR1 SEHNR and CDR2 FQNEAQ (reference sequence). CDR3 in amino acids: CASSLSLGQTNTEAFF. The CDR3 DNA reads as TGTGCCAGCAGCTTATCGCTTGGTCAGACTAACACTGAAGCTTTCTTT.